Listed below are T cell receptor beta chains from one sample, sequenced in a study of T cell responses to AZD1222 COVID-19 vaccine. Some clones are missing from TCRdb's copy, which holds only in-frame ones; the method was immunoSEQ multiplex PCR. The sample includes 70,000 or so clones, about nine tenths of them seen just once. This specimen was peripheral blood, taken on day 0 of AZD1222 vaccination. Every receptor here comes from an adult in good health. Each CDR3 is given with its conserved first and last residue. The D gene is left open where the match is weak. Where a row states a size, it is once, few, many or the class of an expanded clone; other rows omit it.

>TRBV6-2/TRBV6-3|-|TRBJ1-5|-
TGTGCCAGCAGTACGGAAAACTACGTCGGGGCCCAGCATTTT
CASSTENYVGAQHF
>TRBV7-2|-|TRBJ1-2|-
TGTGCCAGCAGACAGAACAGGGTCACTAACTATGGCTACACCTTC
CASRQNRVTNYGYTF
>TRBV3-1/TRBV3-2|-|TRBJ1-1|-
TGTGCCAGCAGCCCATTGTTAGGGCCTACTGAAGCTTTCTTT
CASSPLLGPTEAFF
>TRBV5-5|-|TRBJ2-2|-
TGTGCCAGCAGCTTGGCCCCCCGCCCGAACACCGGGGAGCTGTTTTTT
CASSLAPRPNTGELFF
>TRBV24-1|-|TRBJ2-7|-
TGTGCCACCAACCCTAGCTGGCGGTCCAAGGGGGGGCAGTACTTC
CATNPSWRSKGGQYF
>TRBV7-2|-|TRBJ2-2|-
TGTGCCAGCACCGAAGGCAGAAACACCGGGGAGCTGTTTTTT
CASTEGRNTGELFF
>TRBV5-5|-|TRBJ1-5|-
TGTGCCAGCAGCTTGGAAGGGGGTGGCAATCAGCCCCAGCATTTT
CASSLEGGGNQPQHF
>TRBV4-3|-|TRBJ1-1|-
TGCGCCAGCAGCCAAGACAGGGTGCCCCAAGCTTTCTTT
CASSQDRVPQAFF
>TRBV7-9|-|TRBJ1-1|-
TGTGCCAGCAGCCCAGTGGTACACCCCACTGAAGCTTTCTTT
CASSPVVHPTEAFF
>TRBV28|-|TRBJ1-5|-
TGTGCCAGCAGTTTCGAATGGGGAGTCAGGGGTAGTCAGCCCCAGCATTTT
CASSFEWGVRGSQPQHF
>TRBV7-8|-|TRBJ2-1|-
TGTGCCAGCAGCTTCTACTCCTACAATGAGCAGTTCTTC
CASSFYSYNEQFF
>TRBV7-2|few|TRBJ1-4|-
TGTGCCAGCAGCGTGGGACCCCCGGGGGCGCTTGCTAATGAAAAACTGTTTTTT
CASSVGPPGALANEKLFF
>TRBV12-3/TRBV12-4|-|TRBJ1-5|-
TGTGCCAGCAGTTTAGACGGACAGCCCCAGCATTTT
CASSLDGQPQHF
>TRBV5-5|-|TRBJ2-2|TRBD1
TGTGCCAGCAGCCCTAAGGGAGGACAGGGGGCAGGATCCGCCCGGGAGCTGTTTTTT
CASSPKGGQGAGSARELFF
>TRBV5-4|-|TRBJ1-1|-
TGTGCCAGCAGCTCCTCGAAGGTACGCGAAGCTTTCTTT
CASSSSKVREAFF
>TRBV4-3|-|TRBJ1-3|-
TGCGCCAGCAGCCAAGACCGGAGCTCTGGAAACACCATATATTTT
CASSQDRSSGNTIYF
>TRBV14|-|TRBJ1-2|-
TGTGCCAGCAGCCAAGCGTCGGGGACCGGCTACACCTTC
CASSQASGTGYTF
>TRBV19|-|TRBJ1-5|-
TGTGCCAGTAGTTACATTAATCAGCCCCAGCATTTT
CASSYINQPQHF